This T cell receptor beta chain was obtained from a study of OX40 agonist ivuxolimab in advanced cancers. In the study overall: Ivuxolimab, which targeted the costimulatory receptor OX40 (CD134), was an agonistic, fully human IgG2 monoclonal antibody. The purpose of peripheral TCRbeta sequencing was to test whether ivuxolimab changed TCR sequence diversity and led to clonal T-cell expansion. The paper describes the monotherapy dose-escalation part (N = 52 patients) of the phase I trial of ivuxolimab. Partial responses occurred in three dose-escalation patients: two with cutaneous melanoma and one with hepatocellular carcinoma. Intravenous ivuxolimab was administered to patients every 2 weeks at six dose levels: 0.01, 0.1, 0.3, 1.5, 3 and 10 mg/kg. Prior anti-PD-1, anti-PD-L1 or anti-CTLA-4 therapy was permitted, and checkpoint inhibitors had been received by about 36% of dose-escalation patients. A male proportion of approximately 83% and a mean age of approximately 58 years, ranging from 23 to 79, were recorded for the dose-escalation cohort. Among the approximately 54 dose-escalation patients, roughly 20 had hepatocellular carcinoma, approximately 15 melanoma, 9 renal cell carcinoma and 9 head and neck cancer.

Genomic DNA was extracted from sorted cells for sequencing of the TCRbeta CDR3 region. The immunoSEQ Assay was used to sequence the TCRbeta CDR3 regions. TCRdb stores this immuneACCESS table with in-frame sequences only. Part of the clones is absent; in the studies checked, under half of the shortfall reflects unresolved V genes, and no reason is known for the rest. Counted in this sample were tens of thousands of clones; 80% to 85% of them appeared once. Of the sample, approximately 6.5% is held by the ten largest clones. The trial excluded patients who had a history of autoimmune disease or who were on systemic immunosuppression. Peripheral blood for TCR sequencing was drawn from every dose cohort at baseline, at cycle 4 day 1 and at cycle 7 day 1. The samples were taken from a phase I, first-in-human, multicenter, open-label dose-escalation trial of ivuxolimab. The trial enrolled adults with locally advanced or metastatic head and neck squamous cell, hepatocellular, melanoma or renal cell carcinoma. Before TCR sequencing, CD4+ and CD8+ T cells were separately sorted from peripheral blood.

A remark on this clone: The antigen it binds to is not known. Base quality data are lacking; no much larger clone is found one base away.

The investigation overall reported the following: After ivuxolimab, expanded clones were on average more numerous among CD8+ T cells than among CD4+ T cells. Clonal expansion of both CD4+ and CD8+ blood T cells was observed from baseline to week 6 at doses 0.1 to 3.0 mg/kg. In the 0.1-3.0 mg/kg groups, partial responders were among the patients with the lowest normalized peripheral clonal expansion, particularly in CD8+ T cells. The antigen specificity of the peripheral T cells that underwent clonal expansion was not determined. Low levels of normalized T-cell clonal expansion were also seen in some patients who did not respond.

Looking up the germline V gene (reference sequence) yields CDR1 LNHDA and CDR2 SQIVND. The germline ends are 27 bases apart after V is trimmed by 10 bases and J by 0 bases. The CDR3 spans 18 residues, from the cysteine through the phenylalanine. Just the 54-base CDR3 DNA is kept, in frame starting at base 1. The TCR sequence derives from an adult with an advanced solid tumor such as melanoma, head and neck, liver or kidney cancer. The chain joins TRBV19 to TRBJ2-5; TRBD1 might be the D gene, on 7 matching bases. Sequenced material: CD4+ or CD8+ T cells sorted from blood, taken in a trial of the OX40 agonist ivuxolimab. For the CDR3, the sequence is CATRGLFGTAINQETQYF. The DNA sequence reads TGTGCCACCCGGGGGCTTTTCGGGACAGCCATCAACCAAGAGACCCAGTACTTC.